The 23 T cell receptor beta chains below were found in one sample sequenced in a study of CD8 T cells in ankylosing spondylitis. The study's findings and limits: Apparently characteristic of ankylosing spondylitis blood was a TCR beta motif (roughly eight highly homologous variants).

TCRdb passed the 5' RACE reads through MiXCR, listing each CDR3 protein once. Counted here are about 480,000 distinct CDR3 sequences, approximately 17% occurring once; the ten biggest clones make up just over 1%. No cognate antigen is known for these TCRs. The sample consisted of blood, either unsorted or a sorted T cell fraction (not recorded which). These receptors all stem from a male donor with ankylosing spondylitis.

This clonotype has ten or more counts. The V and J genes are TRBV20-1 and TRBJ2-4; 10 bases agree with TRBD2. The germline V gene encodes CDR1 DFQATT and CDR2 SNEGSKA (reference sequence). The CDR3 runs to 16 residues. Losses at the gene ends were 0 bases for V and 4 bases for J; bases not matched to a gene: 6. In nucleotides, the CDR3 is TGCAGTGCTAGAGATCTAGCTAGCGGGAGTAAAAACATTCAGTACTTC. Amino acids: CSARDLASGSKNIQYF.

This chain links TRBV12-3 or TRBV12-4 with TRBJ1-1, with 7 nucleotides matching TRBD1. The CDR3 has 14 residues. The V gene end was trimmed by 1 base and the J gene end by 9 bases; junction bases not matched to a gene: 8. CDR3 protein: CASSLGQGDYKAFF. CDR3 DNA sequence: TGTGCCAGCAGTTTAGGCCAGGGGGACTACAAAGCTTTCTTT.

This chain joins TRBV24-1 and TRBJ2-1, with 7 bases identical to TRBD1. Germline V gene sequence: CDR1 KGHDR, CDR2 SFDVKD. The CDR3 spans 15 residues. With V trimmed by 4 bases and J by 9 bases, 11 bases remained unmatched. The CDR3 sequence is CATSEARQGRGEQFF. In nucleotides, the CDR3 is TGTGCCACCAGTGAAGCTCGACAGGGACGGGGTGAGCAGTTCTTC.

This clonotype has only a few counts. The chain joins TRBV20-1 to TRBJ1-6, with 7 bases matching TRBD1. Germline values: CDR1 DFQATT, CDR2 SNEGSKA (reference sequence). CDR3 length: 16 residues. J gave up 7 bases and V 4 bases, and 13 bases lay outside the gene matches. The CDR3 DNA sequence: TGCAGTGCTACCGAAACACAGGGGAAGTTGAATTCACCCCTCCACTTT. It specifies CSATETQGKLNSPLHF.

This clonotype was found a few times. The J gene is TRBJ1-1, the V gene TRBV5-1, with D uncertain. CDR3 length equals 16 residues. V lost 0 bases, J lost 1 base, and 13 bases lay in between. Germline values: CDR1 SGHRS, CDR2 YFSETQ. Written as DNA, the CDR3 is TGCGCCAGCAGCTTGGTGCGGGGAATATCGAACACTGAAGCTTTCTTT. Translated: CASSLVRGISNTEAFF.

This clonotype was seen more than once but under ten times. The V gene is TRBV6-5, the J gene TRBJ2-4, with TRBD1 matching over 7 bases. The V gene end was trimmed by 5 bases and the J gene end by 8 bases; junction bases not matched to a gene: 12. CDR1 MNHEY and CDR2 SVGAGI come from the germline V gene. The CDR3 has 15 residues. The CDR3 spells CASSNPGQPVHIQYF. CDR3 coding DNA: TGTGCCAGCAGTAACCCGGGACAGCCCGTACACATTCAGTACTTC.

The CDR3 DNA follows: TGTGCCAGCAGACCCGGGACTAGCGGGAGCCCCTACGAGCAGTACTTC. Protein sequence: CASRPGTSGSPYEQYF. The V and J genes are TRBV2 and TRBJ2-7, with 14 bases fitting TRBD2. V lost 6 bases to trimming and J lost 2 bases; unmatched junction nucleotides: 6. This CDR3 is built from 16 residues. CDR1 SNHLY and CDR2 FYNNEI come from the germline V gene.

In this sample, this clonotype turned up many times. The CDR3 DNA reads TGTGCCAGCAGTTCCAGGGGTTCCTATGGCTACACCTTC. It codes for CASSSRGSYGYTF. The chain couples TRBV12-3 or TRBV12-4 to TRBJ1-2; D perhaps matches TRBD1 (6 bases). V was trimmed by 4 bases and J by 4 bases, leaving 10 bases between them. This CDR3 is 13 amino acids long.

This clonotype was detected only a few times. The J gene is TRBJ2-7, the V gene TRBV5-1; 7 nucleotides agree with TRBD1. This CDR3 has 13 amino acids. CDR1 is SGHRS and CDR2 is YFSETQ in the germline V gene. The V and J ends lost 4 bases and 4 bases, in that order; junction bases with no gene match: 5. Written as DNA, the CDR3 is TGCGCCAGCAGCATAAAACAGGGGTACGAGCAGTACTTC. Protein sequence: CASSIKQGYEQYF.

This clonotype was seen a handful of times. The chain has TRBV2 and TRBJ2-6, with D perhaps assigned TRBD1 or TRBD2 (5 bases each). The length of the CDR3 is 16 residues. The germline gives CDR1 SNHLY, CDR2 FYNNEI. V was pared by 6 bases and J by 2 bases, with 14 bases between. The CDR3 reads CASRGVLLPGANVLTF. DNA of the CDR3: TGTGCCAGCAGGGGGGTTTTACTTCCTGGGGCCAACGTCCTGACTTTC.

This clonotype was counted only a few times. The rearrangement links TRBV20-1 to TRBJ1-5, with TRBD1 identical over 8 bases. This CDR3 is 14 amino acids long. After removal of 6 bases from V and 6 bases from J, the junction contained 10 bases not matched to a gene. Germline CDR1 is DFQATT and CDR2 is SNEGSKA (reference sequence). CDR3 in amino acids: CSARPPGTGQPQHF. CDR3 bases: TGCAGTGCGAGACCGCCAGGGACAGGTCAGCCCCAGCATTTT.

This clonotype was seen only a few times. The V call is TRBV27, the J call TRBJ2-7, with TRBD1 identical over 10 bases. The J segment lost 5 bases and the V segment lost 4 bases, leaving 11 bases of the junction unmatched. Per the germline V gene, CDR1 is MNHEY and CDR2 is SMNVEV (reference sequence). The CDR3 totals 16 residues. Here the CDR3 DNA reads TGTGCCAGCAGTTATCTTACGGGACAGGGGAGAAACGAGCAGTACTTC. This codes for CASSYLTGQGRNEQYF.

This clonotype was detected ten times or more. The chain employs TRBV4-1 and TRBJ2-1; weak D call: TRBD1 (5 bases). The CDR3 loop spans 15 amino acids. With 4 bases removed from V and 4 bases from J, the gap between germline ends came to 14 bases. The germline V gene encodes CDR1 MGHRA and CDR2 YSYEKL. CDR3 coding DNA: TGCGCCAGCAGCCCAAGCAGGGTTCCGTACAATGAGCAGTTCTTC. Residues: CASSPSRVPYNEQFF.

This clonotype was seen repeatedly, ten times or more. The chain uses TRBV9 and TRBJ2-5, with D tentatively TRBD1 or TRBD2 (5 bases each). CDR3 size: 14 residues. Germline V gene data show CDR1 as SGDLS and CDR2 as YYNGEE. The ends were cut back, 0 bases at V and 4 bases at J, with 10 bases in the middle. The CDR3 DNA reads as TGTGCCAGCAGCGTAGGGGGGTCGGGAGAGACCCAGTACTTC. Residues: CASSVGGSGETQYF.

Notes on this clonotype: The limits of the CDR3 on the DNA are not certain, so only TCRdb's listed CDR3 is given. The gene calls are TRBV11-3 and TRBJ2-1; the D call of TRBD1 is as the table states it, not checked on the DNA. Counting both end residues, the CDR3 totals 13 amino acids. The germline V gene encodes CDR1 SGHNT and CDR2 YENEEA. This CDR3 is CASSFGKGTSKFF.

This clonotype has only a few counts. V and J are TRBV11-1 and TRBJ2-1; 11 nucleotides line up with TRBD2. The CDR3 loop spans 15 amino acids. The germline gives CDR1 SGHAT, CDR2 FQDESV (reference sequence). Losses at the gene ends were 7 bases for V and 4 bases for J; bases not matched to a gene: 6. CDR3 sequence (DNA): TGTGCCAGCACACCCGGACTAGCGGGTTACAATGAGCAGTTCTTC. Encoded protein: CASTPGLAGYNEQFF.

This clonotype was picked up one time. A read error is possible here, since a much larger clone lies one base away. The gene calls are TRBV29-1 and TRBJ2-7; D may correspond to TRBD1 or TRBD2 (5 bases each). The CDR3 is 13 residues long. Looked up from germline, CDR1 is SQVTM and CDR2 is ANQGSEA. The CDR3 here is CSLDAGTSYEQYF. DNA of the CDR3: TGCAGCCTTGACGCAGGGACCTCCTACGAGCAGTACTTC.

This clonotype was counted ten times or more. For the CDR3, the DNA is TGTGCCAGCAGCTTAGACGGGACTAGCTTCGGGGAGACCCAGTACTTC. Translating it yields CASSLDGTSFGETQYF. The V gene is TRBV7-6, the J gene TRBJ2-5, with 9 bases matching TRBD2. CDR1 SGHVS and CDR2 FNYEAQ come from the germline V gene. There are 16 residues in the CDR3. The trim removed 1 base at V and 5 bases at J, leaving 8 bases unmatched.

This clonotype came up many times. The CDR3 DNA follows: TGCAGTGCCTCGCTCCGGGGCGCCCAGAACTATGGCTACACCTTC. It codes for CSASLRGAQNYGYTF. The chain couples TRBV20-1 to TRBJ1-2, with D possibly TRBD1 on 5 matching bases. Trimming shortened V by 6 bases and J by 2 bases, and 19 bases separated the two germline ends. Germline lookup yields CDR1 DFQATT and CDR2 SNEGSKA (reference sequence). The CDR3 contains 15 residues.

This clonotype appeared a few times. The chain has TRBV6-2 or TRBV6-3 and TRBJ2-1, with 8 nucleotides matching TRBD2. V gave up 6 bases and J gave up 0 bases; unmatched junction bases: 7. Germline V gene sequence: CDR1 MNHEY, CDR2 SVGEGT. This CDR3 is built from 16 residues. CDR3 in DNA: TGTGCCAGCAGCAAAATAGCGGGACGCTCCTACAATGAGCAGTTCTTC. It encodes CASSKIAGRSYNEQFF.

This clonotype was observed at least ten times. This chain connects TRBV12-3 or TRBV12-4 to TRBJ1-5; D is perhaps TRBD1 (6 bases). The CDR3 is made up of 14 amino acids. V lost 6 bases, J lost 3 bases, and 12 bases lay in between. CDR3 sequence: CASREGQHNQPQHF. As DNA, the CDR3 is TGTGCCAGCAGAGAAGGACAGCACAATCAGCCCCAGCATTTT.

The genes are TRBV6-5 and TRBJ2-2; TRBD1 aligns across 12 bases. The CDR3 has 16 residues. Per the germline V gene, CDR1 is MNHEY and CDR2 is SVGAGI. With 0 bases clipped from V and 6 bases from J, the junction kept 2 bases outside the gene matches. Here the CDR3 DNA reads TGTGCCAGCAGTTACTCTCGGGACAGGGGGCCCGGGGAGCTGTTTTTT. Residues: CASSYSRDRGPGELFF.

The J gene is TRBJ2-1, the V gene TRBV24-1; TRBD2 matches at 11 bases. Per germline, CDR1 KGHDR and CDR2 SFDVKD. Trimming removed 3 bases from V and 5 bases from J; junction bases left unmatched: 8. This CDR3 spans 17 amino acids. The CDR3 loop reads CATSDPVSGGADNEQFF. CDR3 in DNA: TGTGCCACCAGTGATCCCGTTAGCGGGGGGGCCGACAATGAGCAGTTCTTC.